This entry is about one TCR beta chain. This entry is derived from a study of blood T cell repertoires in COVID-19. Study-level information: Both acute and convalescent COVID-19 samples were obtained from the United States, Italy and Spain. PBMCs, B-cell-depleted T cells, or T cells provided the cDNA or gDNA that made up the material.

Per the original methods: Reference gene primer amplification gave estimated nucleated cell counts. Sequenced by immunoSEQ multiplex PCR; TCRdb stores in-frame clones only, minus some. For V, J and clone size, that table is used; D and trimming come from the DNA. The profile shows 250,000 to 300,000 clones, roughly 87% of them singletons. Sequenced material: peripheral blood. This receptor was identified in a woman aged 50 to 60 who had recovered from COVID-19.

The CDR3 sequence is CASNRGGPRDTQYF. Here the CDR3 DNA reads TGTGCCAGCAATCGGGGGGGGCCGAGAGATACGCAGTATTTT. The gene calls are TRBV2 and TRBJ2-3; 8 positions agree with TRBD2. This CDR3 contains 14 residues. The ends lost 7 bases at V and 5 bases at J; junction bases unmatched: 8. The germline V gene has CDR1 SNHLY and CDR2 FYNNEI.